This T cell receptor beta chain emerged from a study of response to subunit inactivated influenza vaccine (dated by TCRdb to the late 2010s). With respect to the entire study: The study used deep quantitative T cell receptor repertoire profiling to track responses to a trivalent subunit inactivated influenza vaccine. Broad study findings and their caveats: According to the authors, only a limited number of new T cells may be recruited by each seasonal influenza vaccination.

Library generation was performed with RT-PCR. These reads were obtained on an Illumina HiSeq 2500. The public reads were run again by TCRdb, first through fastp at Q25 and then through MiXCR, and only productive beta chains were kept. Each entry is one CDR3 protein sequence, shown with its most common DNA and genes. This sample comprises about 780,000 distinct CDR3 sequences, roughly 20% of them detected only once. The top ten clones comprise approximately 10% of the sample. A remark on this clonotype: No cognate antigen has been identified for it. No base qualities exist here, and no much larger clone lies one base off it.

V lost 7 bases and J lost 4 bases; the stretch between them is 8 bases long. CDR1 and CDR2, looked up from the germline V gene (reference sequence), are DFQATT and SNEGSKA. From cysteine to phenylalanine, the CDR3 is 11 amino acids long. Only the CDR3 part of the read is kept: 33 bases, read in frame from the first base. The sample was PBMCs from blood, taken 5 days after vaccination. The receptor chain draws on TRBV20-1 and TRBJ2-1, with the D gene not clear enough to name. The sequence was obtained from a man aged 45-60 years who received an inactivated influenza vaccine. Donor details come from another sample of the same person, matched by shared clones. Read as DNA, the sequence is TGCAGTGGCGTGGGTTACAATGAGCAGTTCTTC. Its translation is CSGVGYNEQFF.